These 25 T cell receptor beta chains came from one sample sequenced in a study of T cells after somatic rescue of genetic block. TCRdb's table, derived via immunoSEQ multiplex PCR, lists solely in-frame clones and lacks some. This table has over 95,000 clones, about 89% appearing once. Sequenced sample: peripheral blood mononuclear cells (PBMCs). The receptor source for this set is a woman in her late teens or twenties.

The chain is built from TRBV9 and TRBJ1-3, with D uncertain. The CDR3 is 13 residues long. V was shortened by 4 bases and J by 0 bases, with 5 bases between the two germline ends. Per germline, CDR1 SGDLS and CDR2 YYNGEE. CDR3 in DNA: TGTGCCAGCAGCAGTACCTCTGGAAACACCATATATTTT. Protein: CASSSTSGNTIYF.

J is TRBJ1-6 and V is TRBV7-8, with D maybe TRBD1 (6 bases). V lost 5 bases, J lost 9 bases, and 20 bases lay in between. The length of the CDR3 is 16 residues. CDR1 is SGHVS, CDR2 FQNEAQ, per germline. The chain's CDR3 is CASSLRPGASRSPLHF. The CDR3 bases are TGTGCCAGCAGCCTTAGACCGGGGGCATCTCGTTCACCCCTCCACTTT.

CDR3 bases: TGTGCCTGGAGTGTTGACCGTTACAGGGGCGAAAAACTGTTTTTT. Protein product: CAWSVDRYRGEKLFF. V usage is TRBV30 and J usage is TRBJ1-4, with 7 positions matching TRBD1. The CDR3 runs 15 residues. Trimming at V came to 0 bases and at J to 8 bases, leaving 9 bases not matched to a gene. CDR1 GTSNPN and CDR2 SVGIG come from the germline V gene (reference sequence).

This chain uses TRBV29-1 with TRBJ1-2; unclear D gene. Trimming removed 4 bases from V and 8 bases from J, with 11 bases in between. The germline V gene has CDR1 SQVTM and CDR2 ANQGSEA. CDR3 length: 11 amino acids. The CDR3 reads CSVVLGRGYTF. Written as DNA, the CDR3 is TGCAGCGTTGTGTTAGGGAGAGGCTACACCTTC.

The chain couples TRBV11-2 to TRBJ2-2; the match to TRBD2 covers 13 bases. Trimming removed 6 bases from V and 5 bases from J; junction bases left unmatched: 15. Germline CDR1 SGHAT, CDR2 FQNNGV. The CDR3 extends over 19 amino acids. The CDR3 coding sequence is TGTGCCAGCAGGAGACCGGGACTAGCGGGGTCTAAGAAAACCGGGGAGCTGTTTTTT. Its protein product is CASRRPGLAGSKKTGELFF.

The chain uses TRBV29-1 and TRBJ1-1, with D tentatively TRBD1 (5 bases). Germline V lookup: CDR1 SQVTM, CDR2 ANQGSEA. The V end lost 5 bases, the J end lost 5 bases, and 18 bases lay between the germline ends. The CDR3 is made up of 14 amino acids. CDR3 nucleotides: TGCAGCGTTAAGTTCTCAGGGATGCAAACTGAAGCTTTCTTT. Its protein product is CSVKFSGMQTEAFF. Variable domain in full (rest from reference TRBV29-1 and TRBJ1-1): SAVISQKPSRDICQRGTSLTIQCQVDSQVTMMFWYRQQPGQSLTLIATANQGSEATYESGFVIDKFPISRPNLTFSTLTVSNMSPEDSSIYLCSVKFSGMQTEAFFGQGTRLTVV.

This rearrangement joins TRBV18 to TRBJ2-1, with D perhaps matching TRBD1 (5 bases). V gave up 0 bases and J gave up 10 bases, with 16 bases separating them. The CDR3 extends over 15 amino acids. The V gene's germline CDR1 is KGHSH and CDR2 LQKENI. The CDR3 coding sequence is TGTGCCAGCTCACCACCGGGGCCCCTGACCGGGGAGCAGTTCTTC. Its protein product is CASSPPGPLTGEQFF.

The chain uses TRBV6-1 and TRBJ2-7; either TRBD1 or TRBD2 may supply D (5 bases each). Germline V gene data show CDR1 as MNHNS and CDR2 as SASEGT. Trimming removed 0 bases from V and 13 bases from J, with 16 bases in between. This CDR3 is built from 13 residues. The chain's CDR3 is CASSEARPGTPYF. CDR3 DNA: TGTGCCAGCAGTGAAGCGCGCCCCGGGACGCCTTACTTC.

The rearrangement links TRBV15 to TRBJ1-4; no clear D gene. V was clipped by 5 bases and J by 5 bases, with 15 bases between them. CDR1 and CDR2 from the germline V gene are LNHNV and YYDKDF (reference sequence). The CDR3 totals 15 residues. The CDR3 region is CATSPRAGENEKLFF. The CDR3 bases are TGTGCCACCAGCCCCAGAGCAGGTGAAAATGAAAAACTGTTTTTT.

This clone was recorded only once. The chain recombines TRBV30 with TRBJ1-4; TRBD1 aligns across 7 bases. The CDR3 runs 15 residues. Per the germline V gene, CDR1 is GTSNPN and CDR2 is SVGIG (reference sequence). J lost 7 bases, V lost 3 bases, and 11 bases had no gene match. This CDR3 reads CAWRTGDSESEKLFF. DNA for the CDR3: TGTGCCTGGAGGACCGGGGACAGCGAGAGTGAAAAACTGTTTTTT.

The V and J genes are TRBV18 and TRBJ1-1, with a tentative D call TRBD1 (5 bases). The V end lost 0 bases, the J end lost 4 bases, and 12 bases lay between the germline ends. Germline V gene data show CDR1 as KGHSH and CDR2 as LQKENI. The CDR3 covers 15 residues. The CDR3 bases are TGTGCCAGCTCACCACCTTCGAGGGGCGGCACTGAAGCTTTCTTT. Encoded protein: CASSPPSRGGTEAFF. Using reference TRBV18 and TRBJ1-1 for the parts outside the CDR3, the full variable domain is NAGVMQNPRHLVRRRGQEARLRCSPMKGHSHVYWYRQLPEEGLKFMVYLQKENIIDESGMPKERFSAEFPKEGPSILRIQQVVRGDSAAYFCASSPPSRGGTEAFFGQGTRLTVV.

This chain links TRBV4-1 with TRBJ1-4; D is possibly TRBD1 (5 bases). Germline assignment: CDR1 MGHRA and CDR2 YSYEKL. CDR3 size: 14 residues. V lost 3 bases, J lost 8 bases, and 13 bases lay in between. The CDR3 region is CASSQGEGEEKLFF. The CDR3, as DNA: TGCGCCAGCAGCCAGGGGGAGGGAGAGGAAAAACTGTTTTTT.

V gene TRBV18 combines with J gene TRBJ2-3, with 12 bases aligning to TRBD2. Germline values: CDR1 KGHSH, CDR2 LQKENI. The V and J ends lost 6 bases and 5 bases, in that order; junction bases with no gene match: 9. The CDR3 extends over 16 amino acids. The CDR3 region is CASSPASGRAQDTQYF. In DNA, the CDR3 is TGTGCCAGCTCCCCCGCTAGCGGGAGGGCACAAGATACGCAGTATTTT.

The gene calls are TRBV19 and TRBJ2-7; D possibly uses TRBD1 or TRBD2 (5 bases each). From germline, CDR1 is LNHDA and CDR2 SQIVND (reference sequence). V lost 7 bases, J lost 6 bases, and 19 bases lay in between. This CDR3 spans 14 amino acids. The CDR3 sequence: CASTGTGRGREQYF. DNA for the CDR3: TGTGCCAGTACCGGTACGGGACGGGGTCGCGAGCAGTACTTC.

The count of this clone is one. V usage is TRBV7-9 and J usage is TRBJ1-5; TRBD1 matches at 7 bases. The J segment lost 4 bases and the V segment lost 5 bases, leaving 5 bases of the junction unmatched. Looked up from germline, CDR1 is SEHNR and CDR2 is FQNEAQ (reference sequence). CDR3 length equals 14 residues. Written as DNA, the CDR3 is TGTGCCAGCAGCCCCGGGACAGATAATCAGCCCCAGCATTTT. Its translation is CASSPGTDNQPQHF.

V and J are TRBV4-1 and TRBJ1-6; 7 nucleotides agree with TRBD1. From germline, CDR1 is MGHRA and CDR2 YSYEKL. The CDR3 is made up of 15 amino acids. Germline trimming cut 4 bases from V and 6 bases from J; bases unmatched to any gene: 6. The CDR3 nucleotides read TGCGCCAGCAGCCCCTCGACAGGGTTTAATTCACCCCTCCACTTT. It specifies CASSPSTGFNSPLHF.

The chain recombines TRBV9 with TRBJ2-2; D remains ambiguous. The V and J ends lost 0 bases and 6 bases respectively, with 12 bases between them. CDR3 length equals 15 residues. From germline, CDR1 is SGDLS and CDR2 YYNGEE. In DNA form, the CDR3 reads TGTGCCAGCAGCGTAGAGGGCAGTAGCCCCGGGGAGCTGTTTTTT. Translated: CASSVEGSSPGELFF. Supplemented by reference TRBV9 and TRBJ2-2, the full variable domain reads DSGVTQTPKHLITATGQRVTLRCSPRSGDLSVYWYQQSLDQGLQFLIQYYNGEERAKGNILERFSAQQFPDLHSELNLSSLELGDSALYFCASSVEGSSPGELFFGEGSRLTVL.

The CDR3 is CASSRQTGTGIHEQYF. The CDR3 bases are TGTGCCAGCAGCCGGCAGACCGGGACAGGGATCCACGAGCAGTACTTC. The J gene is TRBJ2-7, the V gene TRBV4-2; 9 bases map to TRBD1. Germline CDR1 LGHNA, CDR2 YNFKEQ. The junction had 12 bases not matched to a gene; V was cut back by 4 bases and J by 5 bases. This CDR3 contains 16 residues.

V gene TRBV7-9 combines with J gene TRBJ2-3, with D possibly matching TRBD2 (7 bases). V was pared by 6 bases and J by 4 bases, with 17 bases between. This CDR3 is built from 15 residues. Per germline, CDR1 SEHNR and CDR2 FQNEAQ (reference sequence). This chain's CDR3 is CASRPFGGASDTQYF. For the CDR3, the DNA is TGTGCCAGCAGACCTTTTGGGGGGGCCTCAGATACGCAGTATTTT. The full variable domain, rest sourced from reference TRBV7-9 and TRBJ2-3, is DTGVSQNPRHKITKRGQNVTFRCDPISEHNRLYWYRQTLGQGPEFLTYFQNEAQLEKSRLLSDRFSAERPKGSFSTLEIQRTEQGDSAMYLCASRPFGGASDTQYFGPGTRLTVL.

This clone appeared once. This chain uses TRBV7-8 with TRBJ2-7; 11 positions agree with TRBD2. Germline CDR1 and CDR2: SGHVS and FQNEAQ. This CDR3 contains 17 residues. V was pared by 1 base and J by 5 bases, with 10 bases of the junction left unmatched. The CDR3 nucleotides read TGTGCCAGCAGCTTAGGTGTAGCGGGGGGGCTACCGAACGAGCAGTACTTC. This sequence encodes CASSLGVAGGLPNEQYF.

CDR3 bases: TGTGCCAGCAGTTACTCGAACGGCGGCTACACCTTC. Its protein product is CASSYSNGGYTF. The chain uses TRBV6-5 and TRBJ1-2; D gene uncertain. Germline V lookup: CDR1 MNHEY, CDR2 SVGAGI. Trimming shortened V by 0 bases and J by 8 bases, and 7 bases separated the two germline ends. The CDR3 length is 12 residues.

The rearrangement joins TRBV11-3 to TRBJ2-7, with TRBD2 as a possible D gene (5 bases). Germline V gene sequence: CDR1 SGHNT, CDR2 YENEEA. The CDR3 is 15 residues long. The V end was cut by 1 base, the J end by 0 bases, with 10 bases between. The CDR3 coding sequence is TGTGCCAGCAGCTTAGTTGCGGGTTCCTCCTACGAGCAGTACTTC. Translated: CASSLVAGSSYEQYF. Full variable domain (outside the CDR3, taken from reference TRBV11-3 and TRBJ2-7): EAGVVQSPRYKIIEKKQPVAFWCNPISGHNTLYWYLQNLGQGPELLIRYENEEAVDDSQLPKDRFSAERLKGVDSTLKIQPAELGDSAVYLCASSLVAGSSYEQYFGPGTRLTVT.

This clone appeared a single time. Here the CDR3 DNA reads TGTGCCTGGGGACAAGTCTACTATGGCTACACCTTC. Translated, it gives CAWGQVYYGYTF. The chain recombines TRBV30 with TRBJ1-2, with D tentatively TRBD1 (5 bases). The CDR3 is 12 amino acids. The V end was cut by 5 bases, the J end by 3 bases, with 10 bases between. CDR1 is GTSNPN and CDR2 is SVGIG in the germline V gene (reference sequence).

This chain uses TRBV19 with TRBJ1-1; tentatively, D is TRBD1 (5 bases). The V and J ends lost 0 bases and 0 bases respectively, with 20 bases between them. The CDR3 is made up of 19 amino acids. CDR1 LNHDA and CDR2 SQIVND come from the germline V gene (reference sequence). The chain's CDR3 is CASSIDNQGGRLMNTEAFF. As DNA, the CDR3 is TGTGCCAGTAGTATAGATAACCAGGGAGGACGCCTTATGAACACTGAAGCTTTCTTT. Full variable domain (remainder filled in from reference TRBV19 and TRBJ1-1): DGGITQSPKYLFRKEGQNVTLSCEQNLNHDAMYWYRQDPGQGLRLIYYSQIVNDFQKGDIAEGYSVSREKKESFPLTVTSAQKNPTAFYLCASSIDNQGGRLMNTEAFFGQGTRLTVV.

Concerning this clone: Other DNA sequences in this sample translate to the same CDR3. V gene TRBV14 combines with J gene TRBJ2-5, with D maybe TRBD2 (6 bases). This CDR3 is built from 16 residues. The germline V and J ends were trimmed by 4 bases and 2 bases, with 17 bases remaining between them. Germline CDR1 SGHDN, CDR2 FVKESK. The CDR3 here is CASSRDSGLIQETQYF. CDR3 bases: TGTGCCAGCAGCCGAGATAGCGGCCTTATTCAAGAGACCCAGTACTTC. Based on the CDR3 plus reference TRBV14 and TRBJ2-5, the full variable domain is EAGVTQFPSHSVIEKGQTVTLRCDPISGHDNLYWYRRVMGKEIKFLLHFVKESKQDESGMPNNRFLAERTGGTYSTLKVQPAELEDSGVYFCASSRDSGLIQETQYFGPGTRLLVL.